Each of the 7 T cell receptor beta chains below was sequenced from the same sample in a study of blood T cell repertoires in COVID-19 (TCRdb year 2020). Library preparation was by the immunoSEQ multiplex PCR assay. TCRdb stores this immuneACCESS table with in-frame sequences only. Part of the clones is absent; in the studies checked, under half of the shortfall reflects unresolved V genes, and no reason is known for the rest. Counted in this sample were around 140,000 clones; roughly 84% of them appeared once. Under 1.5% of the sample goes to the ten largest clones. Sequencing was carried out using peripheral blood. These receptors were taken from a man between 60 and 75 years old with acute or convalescent COVID-19.

The V gene is TRBV29-1, the J gene TRBJ1-1; 9 bases match TRBD1. Germline CDR1 is SQVTM and CDR2 is ANQGSEA. The junction had 11 bases not matched to a gene; V was cut back by 0 bases and J by 3 bases. The CDR3 length is 17 residues. This chain's CDR3 is CSVEDLRTGVVYTEAFF. CDR3 DNA: TGCAGCGTTGAAGATCTGAGGACAGGGGTGGTGTACACTGAAGCTTTCTTT.

The chain couples TRBV7-3 to TRBJ2-3; 13 bases line up with TRBD2. V gave up 5 bases and J gave up 4 bases; unmatched junction bases: 3. The length of the CDR3 is 15 residues. Germline CDR1 SGHTA, CDR2 FQGTGA. In DNA form, the CDR3 reads TGTGCCAGCAGCCGGACTAGCGGGAGTGCAGATACGCAGTATTTT. Its translation is CASSRTSGSADTQYF.

The rearrangement uses TRBV5-1 and TRBJ2-5, with 10 bases matching TRBD1. From germline, CDR1 is SGHRS and CDR2 YFSETQ. The J segment lost 5 bases and the V segment lost 3 bases, leaving 7 bases of the junction unmatched. This CDR3 has 15 amino acids. The CDR3 loop is CASSSRQGAQETQYF. The CDR3 nucleotides read TGCGCCAGCAGCTCCAGACAGGGGGCGCAGGAGACCCAGTACTTC. The full variable domain, completed using reference TRBV5-1 and TRBJ2-5, is KAGVTQTPRYLIKTRGQQVTLSCSPISGHRSVSWYQQTPGQGLQFLFEYFSETQRNKGNFPGRFSGRQFSNSRSEMNVSTLELGDSALYLCASSSRQGAQETQYFGPGTRLLVL.

The chain uses TRBV2 and TRBJ2-7; D unresolved. The V end was cut by 8 bases, the J end by 3 bases, with 8 bases between. The CDR3 spans 11 residues. The germline gives CDR1 SNHLY, CDR2 FYNNEI. CDR3 protein: CASGGSYEQYF. DNA for the CDR3: TGTGCCAGCGGTGGTAGCTACGAGCAGTACTTC.

The chain recombines TRBV5-1 with TRBJ2-5; 7 bases fit TRBD1. The trim removed 1 base at V and 1 base at J, leaving 7 bases unmatched. Looked up from germline, CDR1 is SGHRS and CDR2 is YFSETQ. This CDR3 spans 16 amino acids. Written as DNA, the CDR3 is TGCGCCAGCAGCTTGCAAAGGACAGGCAGCCAAGAGACCCAGTACTTC. Protein product: CASSLQRTGSQETQYF.

The V and J genes are TRBV28 and TRBJ1-1, with 7 positions matching TRBD1. V lost 5 bases and J lost 7; bases outside the gene matches: 7. Germline CDR1 is MDHEN and CDR2 is SYDVKM. The CDR3 has 13 amino acids. DNA of the CDR3: TGTGCCAGCAGTATCCCTGGGACAGATGAAGCTTTCTTT. Its translation is CASSIPGTDEAFF.

The V call is TRBV9, the J call TRBJ2-5, with TRBD1 matching over 10 bases. This CDR3 is built from 15 residues. CDR1 is SGDLS and CDR2 is YYNGEE in the germline V gene. V shed 3 bases and J 4 bases; nucleotides not matched to a gene: 6. As DNA, the CDR3 is TGTGCCAGCAGCGATAGGACAGGGGGTGGAGAGACCCAGTACTTC. This translates into CASSDRTGGGETQYF. The full variable domain, in which reference TRBV9 and TRBJ2-5 provide the parts outside the CDR3, is DSGVTQTPKHLITATGQRVTLRCSPRSGDLSVYWYQQSLDQGLQFLIQYYNGEERAKGNILERFSAQQFPDLHSELNLSSLELGDSALYFCASSDRTGGGETQYFGPGTRLLVL.